The present TCR beta chain was sequenced within a study of OX40 agonist ivuxolimab in advanced cancers. Study overall: Cohort: about 80% men, mean age approximately 66, aged roughly 23 to 90.

Patients had blood sampled at baseline and again on cycle 4 day 1 and cycle 7 day 1. V dropped 3 bases and J dropped 0 bases, with 19 bases sitting between them. CDR3 length equals 17 residues. Germline V gene sequence: CDR1 SGDLS, CDR2 YYNGEE. General study findings and limits: Partial responders dosed at 0.1-3.0 mg/kg displayed clonal expansion ranking among the lowest. More expanded clones were found, on average, in CD8+ than in CD4+ T cells.

Details on this clone: Its antigen is still unknown.

Using immunoSEQ multiplex PCR, the repertoire was profiled, and TCRdb retains in-frame clones only, with some absent. The sample shows 60,000 or so clones, almost 95% of them seen only once. J is TRBJ2-7 and V is TRBV9, with D tentatively TRBD2 (5 bases). This clonotype originated in an adult with an advanced solid tumor such as melanoma, head and neck, liver or kidney cancer. Sample: CD4+ or CD8+ T cells sorted from blood, taken in a trial of the OX40 agonist ivuxolimab. CDR3 sequence reads: CASSAYAPPGSSYEQYF. The CDR3 nucleotides are TGTGCCAGCAGCGCATACGCCCCCCCGGGGAGCTCCTACGAGCAGTACTTC. Full variable domain (missing parts from reference TRBV9 and TRBJ2-7): DSGVTQTPKHLITATGQRVTLRCSPRSGDLSVYWYQQSLDQGLQFLIQYYNGEERAKGNILERFSAQQFPDLHSELNLSSLELGDSALYFCASSAYAPPGSSYEQYFGPGTRLTVT.